The 21 T cell receptor beta chains below come from one sample, sequenced in a study of radiotherapy plus CTLA-4 blockade in lung cancer. Sequenced by immunoSEQ multiplex PCR; TCRdb stores in-frame clones only, minus some. The table records approximately 100,000 clones, 82% of them present only once. Material: peripheral blood, obtained from a patient treated with radiotherapy plus ipilimumab. The receptors here all came from a human donor with non-small cell lung cancer who had a partial response to radiotherapy plus ipilimumab.

V is TRBV7-7 and J is TRBJ2-2; 10 nucleotides match TRBD2. The CDR3 is 15 amino acids. The germline V gene encodes CDR1 SSHAT and CDR2 FNYEAQ (reference sequence). Trimming removed 4 bases from V and 6 bases from J; junction bases left unmatched: 5. The chain's CDR3 is CASSSSGSSSGELFF. The CDR3 coding sequence is TGTGCCAGCAGCTCTAGCGGGAGTTCCTCCGGGGAGCTGTTTTTT.

This chain connects TRBV6-5 to TRBJ2-5, with TRBD2 matching over 11 bases. The V gene's germline CDR1 is MNHEY and CDR2 SVGAGI. Germline trimming cut 2 bases from V and 4 bases from J; bases unmatched to any gene: 0. The CDR3 contains 14 residues. The DNA for the CDR3 is TGTGCCAGCAGTTACGGACTAGCGGGAGAGACCCAGTACTTC. This gives the protein CASSYGLAGETQYF.

The genes are TRBV7-3 and TRBJ2-1; 7 bases align to TRBD2. J was trimmed by 6 bases and V by 5 bases; bases with no gene match: 7. This CDR3 spans 14 amino acids. Germline CDR1 SGHTA, CDR2 FQGTGA. The CDR3 DNA sequence: TGTGCCAGCAGCCCCAGCTGGACTAGCAATGAGCAGTTCTTC. Translating it yields CASSPSWTSNEQFF.

V is TRBV7-2 and J is TRBJ2-7; 7 bases are shared with TRBD2. Germline V gene data show CDR1 as SGHTA and CDR2 as FQGNSA. Trimming removed 5 bases from V and 4 bases from J; junction bases left unmatched: 11. This CDR3 spans 15 amino acids. The CDR3 reads CASSPYGRERYEQYF. DNA of the CDR3: TGTGCCAGCAGCCCCTACGGGCGGGAGAGGTACGAGCAGTACTTC.

The chain has TRBV19 and TRBJ2-6, with a possible D match to TRBD1 (6 bases). With 5 bases removed from V and 1 base from J, the gap between germline ends came to 9 bases. This CDR3 has 15 residues. Germline-derived CDR1 and CDR2 are LNHDA and SQIVND (reference sequence). The CDR3 nucleotides are TGTGCCAGTAGTGGAGGACAGTCTGGGGCCAACGTCCTGACTTTC. It codes for CASSGGQSGANVLTF.

This chain uses TRBV27 with TRBJ2-1, with D unresolved. V lost 3 bases, J lost 8 bases, and 8 bases lay in between. CDR1 and CDR2 (germline): MNHEY, SMNVEV (reference sequence). The CDR3 sequence is 12 residues long. DNA for the CDR3: TGTGCCAGCAGTTTGATGGGCGATGAGCAGTTCTTC. This sequence encodes CASSLMGDEQFF.

The chain links TRBV7-3 to TRBJ2-5, with D maybe TRBD2 (7 bases). V lost 4 bases and J 4 bases, leaving 16 bases between the germline ends. Germline values: CDR1 SGHTA, CDR2 FQGTGA. The CDR3 is made up of 15 amino acids. The CDR3 bases are TGTGCCAGCAGCTCCCAGGCGGGGGCAACAGAGACCCAGTACTTC. Protein: CASSSQAGATETQYF.

The genes are TRBV19 and TRBJ1-2; a weak D match, TRBD1 (6 bases). The V gene's germline CDR1 is LNHDA and CDR2 SQIVND (reference sequence). V shed 2 bases and J shed 5 bases, with 12 bases lying between them. CDR3 length equals 14 residues. Here the CDR3 reads CASSILQGSYGYTF. CDR3 DNA: TGTGCCAGTAGTATACTACAGGGATCTTATGGCTACACCTTC.

V is TRBV6-5 and J is TRBJ2-7; TRBD2 might be the D (5 bases). Germline V gives CDR1 MNHEY, CDR2 SVGAGI. This CDR3 is 14 amino acids long. V was cut by 5 bases and J by 3 bases, with 14 bases left in between. The CDR3 DNA reads as TGTGCCAGCAGTGAAGGACGGAGGAACTACGAGCAGTACTTC. Amino acids: CASSEGRRNYEQYF.

This chain joins TRBV29-1 and TRBJ2-3; 7 bases agree with TRBD2. CDR3 size: 16 residues. The V segment lost 7 bases and the J segment 6 bases; nucleotides outside the gene matches: 19. CDR1 is SQVTM and CDR2 is ANQGSEA in the germline V gene. The CDR3, as DNA: TGCAGCGCCCGACATAGGCCAGCGGGATTTAGGGATACGCAGTATTTT. This codes for CSARHRPAGFRDTQYF.

V usage is TRBV19 and J usage is TRBJ2-1; 11 nucleotides line up with TRBD1. The junction had 4 bases not matched to a gene; V was cut back by 4 bases and J by 5 bases. CDR1 and CDR2 (germline): LNHDA, SQIVND (reference sequence). The CDR3 is made up of 15 amino acids. The CDR3 coding sequence is TGTGCCAGTAGTACCGGGACAGGGGGTAACAATGAGCAGTTCTTC. It encodes CASSTGTGGNNEQFF.

This clone was picked up a small number of times. The chain recombines TRBV5-4 with TRBJ2-2; 9 bases agree with TRBD2. Germline values: CDR1 SGHNT, CDR2 YYREEE (reference sequence). J gave up 3 bases and V 2 bases, and 5 bases lay outside the gene matches. The CDR3 runs to 16 residues. CDR3 protein: CASSLGRLADTGELFF. DNA for the CDR3: TGTGCCAGCAGCTTAGGGAGACTAGCGGACACCGGGGAGCTGTTTTTT. Full variable domain (outside the CDR3, taken from reference TRBV5-4 and TRBJ2-2): ETGVTQSPTHLIKTRGQQVTLRCSSQSGHNTVSWYQQALGQGPQFIFQYYREEENGRGNFPPRFSGLQFPNYSSELNVNALELDDSALYLCASSLGRLADTGELFFGEGSRLTVL.

With respect to this clone: This same CDR3 is encoded by further DNA sequences in the sample. CDR3 loop: CASSLQGNEQFF. In DNA form, the CDR3 reads TGTGCCAGCAGTTTACAGGGGAATGAGCAGTTCTTC. The chain carries TRBV28 and TRBJ2-1; D perhaps matches TRBD1 (6 bases). The V end was cut by 2 bases, the J end by 7 bases, with 6 bases between. In germline, CDR1 is MDHEN, CDR2 SYDVKM. The CDR3 loop spans 12 amino acids.

Only one count was recorded for this clone. The J gene is TRBJ1-5, the V gene TRBV28; possible D gene TRBD1, 6 bases. Trimming left V 10 bases short and J 6 bases short, with 19 bases between. This CDR3 is built from 14 residues. The germline V gene has CDR1 MDHEN and CDR2 SYDVKM. In nucleotides, the CDR3 is TGTGCCACCTTGGGCGGGGGCGGGGGTCAGCCCCAGCATTTT. It is translated as CATLGGGGGQPQHF.

The V call is TRBV7-9, the J call TRBJ2-7; 10 bases agree with TRBD1. Per germline, CDR1 SEHNR and CDR2 FQNEAQ (reference sequence). The length of the CDR3 is 15 residues. The V gene end was trimmed by 7 bases and the J gene end by 4 bases; junction bases not matched to a gene: 10. CDR3 in amino acids: CASIDRGLTTYEQYF. CDR3 nucleotide sequence: TGTGCCAGCATCGACAGGGGGCTCACAACATACGAGCAGTACTTC.

This rearrangement joins TRBV9 to TRBJ2-1; 9 bases line up with TRBD2. J was trimmed by 3 bases and V by 4 bases; bases with no gene match: 5. This CDR3 has 15 amino acids. CDR1 is SGDLS, CDR2 YYNGEE, per germline. This chain's CDR3 is CASSPRLAVYNEQFF. The CDR3 nucleotides are TGTGCCAGCAGCCCTCGACTAGCGGTCTACAATGAGCAGTTCTTC.

A few counts support this clone. The CDR3 nucleotides are TGCGCCAGCAGCACTCCGGGACAGGGGGAATACGAGCAGTACTTC. It specifies CASSTPGQGEYEQYF. V gene TRBV4-1 combines with J gene TRBJ2-7; TRBD1 matches 11 bases. The CDR3 consists of 15 residues. Germline CDR1 is MGHRA and CDR2 is YSYEKL. V shed 5 bases and J 4 bases; nucleotides not matched to a gene: 7.

The V and J genes are TRBV5-4 and TRBJ1-3, with TRBD1 identical over 7 bases. Germline V gene sequence: CDR1 SGHNT, CDR2 YYREEE (reference sequence). This CDR3 contains 16 residues. The junction had 7 bases not matched to a gene; V was cut back by 3 bases and J by 1 base. CDR3: CASSSPTGTSGNTIYF. The CDR3 coding sequence is TGTGCCAGCAGCTCGCCGACAGGGACGTCTGGAAACACCATATATTTT.

The rearrangement links TRBV6-1 to TRBJ1-5; 8 bases map to TRBD1. Germline V CDR1 and CDR2: MNHNS, SASEGT. V trimming: 0 bases; J trimming: 0 bases; junction bases outside the gene matches: 13. The CDR3 contains 20 residues. CDR3 bases: TGTGCCAGCAGTGAAGCCCCCGGGACAGGAGGCTCCCTTAGCAATCAGCCCCAGCATTTT. Amino acid sequence: CASSEAPGTGGSLSNQPQHF.

The chain joins TRBV29-1 to TRBJ2-7; D is possibly TRBD1 (5 bases). With 3 bases removed from V and 8 bases from J, the gap between germline ends came to 14 bases. Germline V gene data show CDR1 as SQVTM and CDR2 as ANQGSEA. The CDR3 is 12 residues long. The CDR3 coding sequence is TGCAGCGTTGAGGAGACAGCACTCAAGCAGTACTTC. Protein sequence: CSVEETALKQYF.

Ten or more counts support this clone. The chain has TRBV10-3 and TRBJ1-2; 10 bases map to TRBD1. The CDR3 runs 17 residues. Trimming removed 3 bases from V and 0 bases from J; junction bases left unmatched: 7. From germline, CDR1 is ENHRY and CDR2 SYGVKD. In DNA, the CDR3 is TGTGCCATCAGTGAATTGGACAGGGGGATTACTAACTATGGCTACACCTTC. It specifies CAISELDRGITNYGYTF.